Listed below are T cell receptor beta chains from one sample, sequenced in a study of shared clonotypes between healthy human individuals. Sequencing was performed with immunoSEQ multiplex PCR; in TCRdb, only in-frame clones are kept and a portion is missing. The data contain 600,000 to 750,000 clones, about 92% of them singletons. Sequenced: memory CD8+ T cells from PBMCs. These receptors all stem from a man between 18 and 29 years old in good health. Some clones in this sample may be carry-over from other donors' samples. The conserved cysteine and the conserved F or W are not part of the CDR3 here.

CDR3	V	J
ASRGLLAPYGYT	TRBV27	TRBJ1-2
ASHQTGGSYEQY	TRBV5-4	TRBJ2-7
SVAGGATYNEQF	TRBV29-1	TRBJ2-1
ASTTWAGAGDTQY	TRBV30	TRBJ2-3
ASSQYRTGPYEQY	TRBV4-2	TRBJ2-7
ASGKGRGGMNTEAF	TRBV9	TRBJ1-1
ASSESPGRSADTQY	TRBV10-1	TRBJ2-3
ASSSHLHSTDTQY	TRBV27	TRBJ2-3
ASSEGGSSYEQY	TRBV9	TRBJ2-7
ASSSGNSGFSGELF	TRBV7-3	TRBJ2-2
ATSRVREGRRELF	TRBV15	TRBJ2-2
ASSQGWGLGEQY	TRBV14	TRBJ2-7
ASSLAGGTAGEQF	TRBV27	TRBJ2-1
ASSWGQPQH	TRBV28	TRBJ1-5
ATSRNLAGDPTGELF	TRBV15	TRBJ2-2
ASRPRGPYEQY	TRBV27	TRBJ2-7
ASSSSSGEITDTQY	TRBV27	TRBJ2-3
ASSIWDTPYEQY	TRBV19	TRBJ2-7
ASSLLSGGSGGSSYEQY	TRBV4-3	TRBJ2-7
ASSSRGREFGETQY	TRBV19	TRBJ2-5
ASSSRNGTAGGTQY	TRBV11-3	TRBJ2-5
ASNFPNEQF	TRBV27	TRBJ2-1
ASSEDLNRGGYNEQF	TRBV6-1	TRBJ2-1
ASSPLGAGIDYT	TRBV4-2	TRBJ1-2
ASSTDRAINQPQH	TRBV19	TRBJ1-5
ATSPRWGITEAF	TRBV15	TRBJ1-1
ASSQGQWAGYEQY	TRBV14	TRBJ2-7
ASSVSGTSGTEQY	TRBV9	TRBJ2-7
ASSFNQGARLYNEQF	TRBV27	TRBJ2-1
ASSSNLVVATQY	TRBV27	TRBJ2-3
ASSQTDLSSYGYT	TRBV4-1	TRBJ1-2
ASRSEHRGAV	TRBV2	TRBJ2-2
ASSEYGNPVN	TRBV25-1	TRBJ2-7
GSRQGPDTQY	TRBV19	TRBJ2-3
ASSSRGGWAPSTDTQY	TRBV27	TRBJ2-3
ASQRAGELF	TRBV10-2	TRBJ2-2
ASSLNRGTDTEAF	TRBV7-3	TRBJ1-1
ASSPGTSGGDTQY	TRBV5-1	TRBJ2-3
ASSDRLAGSREQY	TRBV2	TRBJ2-7
ASSRSSGSLYNEQF	TRBV7-6	TRBJ2-1
ASRDPRDSFLADTQY	TRBV7-2	TRBJ2-3